This T cell receptor (beta chain) stems from a study of T-cell memory formation after mild COVID-19. MiXCR, run by TCRdb on the 5' RACE reads, gives a single entry per CDR3 protein. The table lists about 250,000 distinct CDR3 sequences, 15% of them singletons. V gave up 3 bases and J gave up 6 bases; unmatched junction bases: 5. The CDR3 is made up of 14 amino acids. Germline assignment: CDR1 MNHEY and CDR2 SMNVEV (reference sequence). The chain couples TRBV27 to TRBJ2-1; 7 positions match TRBD2. This clonotype was sampled from an adult woman who had mild COVID-19 (a few samples of this study predate the infection). Cell type and time point are not known. Sequencing was done on a sample of PBMCs or a T cell subset sorted from them (not recorded which). CDR3 residues: CASSFGTIPNEQFF. The CDR3 bases are TGTGCCAGCAGTTTCGGGACTATTCCCAATGAGCAGTTCTTC.